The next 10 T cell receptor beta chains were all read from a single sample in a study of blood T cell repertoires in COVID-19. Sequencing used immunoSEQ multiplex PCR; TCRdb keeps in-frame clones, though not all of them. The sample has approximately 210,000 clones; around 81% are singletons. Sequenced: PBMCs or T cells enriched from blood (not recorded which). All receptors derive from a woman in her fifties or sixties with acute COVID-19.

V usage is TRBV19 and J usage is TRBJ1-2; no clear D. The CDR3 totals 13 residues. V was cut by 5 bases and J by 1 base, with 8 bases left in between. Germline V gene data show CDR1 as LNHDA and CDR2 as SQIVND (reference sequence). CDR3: CASSREGNYGYTF. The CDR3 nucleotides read TGTGCCAGTAGTCGAGAGGGTAACTATGGCTACACCTTC. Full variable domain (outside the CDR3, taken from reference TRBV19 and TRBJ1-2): DGGITQSPKYLFRKEGQNVTLSCEQNLNHDAMYWYRQDPGQGLRLIYYSQIVNDFQKGDIAEGYSVSREKKESFPLTVTSAQKNPTAFYLCASSREGNYGYTFGSGTRLTVV.

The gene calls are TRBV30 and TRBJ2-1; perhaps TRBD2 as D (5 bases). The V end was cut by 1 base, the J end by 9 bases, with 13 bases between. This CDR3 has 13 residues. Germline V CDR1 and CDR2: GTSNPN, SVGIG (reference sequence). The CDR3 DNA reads TGTGCCTGGAGTGGGTCGGGAACGGGTGAGCAGTTCTTC. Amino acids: CAWSGSGTGEQFF.

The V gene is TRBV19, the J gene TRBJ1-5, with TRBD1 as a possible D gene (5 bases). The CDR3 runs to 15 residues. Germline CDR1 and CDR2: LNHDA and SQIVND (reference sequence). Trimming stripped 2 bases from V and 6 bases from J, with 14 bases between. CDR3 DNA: TGTGCCAGTAGTATAAGGAGCAGGGAAGGTCAGCCCCAGCATTTT. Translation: CASSIRSREGQPQHF.

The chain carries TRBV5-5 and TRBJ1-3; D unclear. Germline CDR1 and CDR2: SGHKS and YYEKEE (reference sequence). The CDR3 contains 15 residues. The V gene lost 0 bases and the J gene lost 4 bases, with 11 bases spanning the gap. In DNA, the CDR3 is TGTGCCAGCAGCTTGGTCCCCGGGTTAGGAAACACCATATATTTT. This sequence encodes CASSLVPGLGNTIYF.

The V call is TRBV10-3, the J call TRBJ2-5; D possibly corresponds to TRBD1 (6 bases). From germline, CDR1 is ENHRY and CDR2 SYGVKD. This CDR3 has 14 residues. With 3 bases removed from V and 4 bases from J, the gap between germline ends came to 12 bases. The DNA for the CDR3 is TGTGCCATCAGTGATTCAGGCAGGGGAGAGACCCAGTACTTC. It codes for CAISDSGRGETQYF.

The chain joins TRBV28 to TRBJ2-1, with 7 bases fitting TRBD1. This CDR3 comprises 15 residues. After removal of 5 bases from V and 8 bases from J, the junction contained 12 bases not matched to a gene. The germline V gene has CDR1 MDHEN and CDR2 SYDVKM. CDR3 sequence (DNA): TGTGCCAGCAGTCCGATGACAGGGTTTTCTTATGAGCAGTTCTTC. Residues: CASSPMTGFSYEQFF.

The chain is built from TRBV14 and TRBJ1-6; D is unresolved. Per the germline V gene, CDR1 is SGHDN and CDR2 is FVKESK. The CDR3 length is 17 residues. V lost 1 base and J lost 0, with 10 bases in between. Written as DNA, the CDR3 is TGTGCCAGCAGCCAAGCTCTCGCGAGCTCCTATAATTCACCCCTCCACTTT. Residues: CASSQALASSYNSPLHF.

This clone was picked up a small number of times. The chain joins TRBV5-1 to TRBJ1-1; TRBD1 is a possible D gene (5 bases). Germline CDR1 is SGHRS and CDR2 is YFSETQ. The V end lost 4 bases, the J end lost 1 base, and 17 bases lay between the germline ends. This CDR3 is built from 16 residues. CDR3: CASSLGPTGANTEAFF. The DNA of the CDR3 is TGCGCCAGCAGCCTCGGACCGACTGGGGCGAACACTGAAGCTTTCTTT.

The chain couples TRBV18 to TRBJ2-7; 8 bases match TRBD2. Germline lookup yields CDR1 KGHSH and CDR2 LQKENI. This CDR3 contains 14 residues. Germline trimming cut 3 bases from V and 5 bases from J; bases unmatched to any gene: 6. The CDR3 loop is CASSPGLVKHEQYF. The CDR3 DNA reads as TGTGCCAGCTCACCGGGACTAGTAAAACACGAGCAGTACTTC.

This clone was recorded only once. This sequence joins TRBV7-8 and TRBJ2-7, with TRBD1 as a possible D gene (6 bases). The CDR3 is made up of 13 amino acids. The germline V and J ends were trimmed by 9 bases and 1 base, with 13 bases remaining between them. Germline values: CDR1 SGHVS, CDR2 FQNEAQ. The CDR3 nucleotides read TGTGCCAGGACCGGGACACCGTCCTACGAGCAGTACTTC. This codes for CARTGTPSYEQYF.